The 6 T cell receptor beta chains given below trace back to one sample, sequenced in a study of blood T cell repertoires in COVID-19. Data came from immunoSEQ multiplex PCR; TCRdb stores just in-frame clones and leaves some out. Of about 200,000 clones detected, more than 70% appear once; the ten largest clones hold about 1.6%. The sequenced material came from peripheral blood. The receptors were sampled from a man aged 18 to 29 with active or convalescent COVID-19.

This chain joins TRBV29-1 and TRBJ2-7, with D possibly being TRBD2 (5 bases). V was cut by 4 bases and J by 6 bases, with 22 bases left in between. Germline V gene data show CDR1 as SQVTM and CDR2 as ANQGSEA. The CDR3 spans 15 residues. The CDR3 spells CSVVTSGRFPSEQYF. CDR3 coding DNA: TGCAGCGTTGTTACGTCGGGGAGATTCCCCTCCGAGCAGTACTTC.

The V call is TRBV14, the J call TRBJ1-4, with D maybe TRBD1 (6 bases). The CDR3 consists of 15 residues. CDR1 and CDR2 (germline): SGHDN, FVKESK. The CDR3 spells CATGIFLFTNEKLFF. The CDR3 DNA reads TGTGCAACAGGGATCTTCCTGTTCACTAATGAAAAACTGTTTTTT.

The rearrangement links TRBV6-5 to TRBJ1-6; no clear D gene. Germline CDR1 and CDR2: MNHEY and SVGAGI. This CDR3 is built from 12 residues. Trimming left V 5 bases short and J 11 bases short, with 10 bases between. CDR3 residues: CASSNGVTPLHF. The CDR3 nucleotides are TGTGCCAGCAGTAACGGAGTGACACCCCTCCACTTT.

The chain links TRBV5-1 to TRBJ2-6; D perhaps matches TRBD1 (5 bases). Germline CDR1 reads SGHRS; CDR2 reads YFSETQ. V was trimmed by 7 bases and J by 4 bases, leaving 9 bases between them. The CDR3 extends over 13 amino acids. In DNA, the CDR3 is TGCGCCAGCGGGGCGCCGGGGGCCAACGTCCTGACTTTC. Translation: CASGAPGANVLTF.

The chain combines TRBV6-5 with TRBJ2-1; 9 bases map to TRBD1. The CDR3 covers 14 residues. Germline values: CDR1 MNHEY, CDR2 SVGAGI. The trim removed 7 bases at V and 3 bases at J, leaving 4 bases unmatched. The CDR3 DNA follows: TGTGCCAGCACCACGACAGGGGGCTACAATGAGCAGTTCTTC. Amino acids: CASTTTGGYNEQFF.

V gene TRBV5-1 combines with J gene TRBJ2-7; D is possibly TRBD2 (7 bases). Trimming removed 1 base from V and 1 base from J, with 12 bases in between. The CDR3 covers 15 residues. Germline lookup yields CDR1 SGHRS and CDR2 YFSETQ. Here the CDR3 reads CASSLIGGPSYEQYF. The CDR3 nucleotides read TGCGCCAGCAGCTTGATCGGGGGGCCTTCCTACGAGCAGTACTTC.